What follows is one T cell receptor beta chain and its context. The antigen remains undetermined. These data come from a study of somatic mutations in cytotoxic T cells in rheumatoid arthritis. CDR3 length: 15 residues. Looked up from germline, CDR1 is MNHNS and CDR2 is SASEGT. V shed 1 base and J shed 6 bases, with 16 bases lying between them. Measured with immunoSEQ multiplex PCR; TCRdb has only the in-frame clones, and not every one. The sample holds 18,000 or so clones; almost 85% are singletons and the top ten take 7.5% to 10%. Study-wide points: The clonality of CD8+ T cells was not significantly different between rheumatoid arthritis patients and age-matched healthy controls. Per patient, the largest CD8+ clone was found to exceed 20% of CD8+ cells in about an eighth of the roughly 65 cases.

This chain links TRBV6-1 with TRBJ2-7; D remains unclear. Input material: CD8+ T cells sorted from blood. The sequence was obtained from an adult with rheumatoid arthritis. CDR3: CASSEVQAGPIEQYF. The CDR3 DNA is TGTGCCAGCAGTGAAGTGCAGGCCGGTCCTATCGAGCAGTACTTC.